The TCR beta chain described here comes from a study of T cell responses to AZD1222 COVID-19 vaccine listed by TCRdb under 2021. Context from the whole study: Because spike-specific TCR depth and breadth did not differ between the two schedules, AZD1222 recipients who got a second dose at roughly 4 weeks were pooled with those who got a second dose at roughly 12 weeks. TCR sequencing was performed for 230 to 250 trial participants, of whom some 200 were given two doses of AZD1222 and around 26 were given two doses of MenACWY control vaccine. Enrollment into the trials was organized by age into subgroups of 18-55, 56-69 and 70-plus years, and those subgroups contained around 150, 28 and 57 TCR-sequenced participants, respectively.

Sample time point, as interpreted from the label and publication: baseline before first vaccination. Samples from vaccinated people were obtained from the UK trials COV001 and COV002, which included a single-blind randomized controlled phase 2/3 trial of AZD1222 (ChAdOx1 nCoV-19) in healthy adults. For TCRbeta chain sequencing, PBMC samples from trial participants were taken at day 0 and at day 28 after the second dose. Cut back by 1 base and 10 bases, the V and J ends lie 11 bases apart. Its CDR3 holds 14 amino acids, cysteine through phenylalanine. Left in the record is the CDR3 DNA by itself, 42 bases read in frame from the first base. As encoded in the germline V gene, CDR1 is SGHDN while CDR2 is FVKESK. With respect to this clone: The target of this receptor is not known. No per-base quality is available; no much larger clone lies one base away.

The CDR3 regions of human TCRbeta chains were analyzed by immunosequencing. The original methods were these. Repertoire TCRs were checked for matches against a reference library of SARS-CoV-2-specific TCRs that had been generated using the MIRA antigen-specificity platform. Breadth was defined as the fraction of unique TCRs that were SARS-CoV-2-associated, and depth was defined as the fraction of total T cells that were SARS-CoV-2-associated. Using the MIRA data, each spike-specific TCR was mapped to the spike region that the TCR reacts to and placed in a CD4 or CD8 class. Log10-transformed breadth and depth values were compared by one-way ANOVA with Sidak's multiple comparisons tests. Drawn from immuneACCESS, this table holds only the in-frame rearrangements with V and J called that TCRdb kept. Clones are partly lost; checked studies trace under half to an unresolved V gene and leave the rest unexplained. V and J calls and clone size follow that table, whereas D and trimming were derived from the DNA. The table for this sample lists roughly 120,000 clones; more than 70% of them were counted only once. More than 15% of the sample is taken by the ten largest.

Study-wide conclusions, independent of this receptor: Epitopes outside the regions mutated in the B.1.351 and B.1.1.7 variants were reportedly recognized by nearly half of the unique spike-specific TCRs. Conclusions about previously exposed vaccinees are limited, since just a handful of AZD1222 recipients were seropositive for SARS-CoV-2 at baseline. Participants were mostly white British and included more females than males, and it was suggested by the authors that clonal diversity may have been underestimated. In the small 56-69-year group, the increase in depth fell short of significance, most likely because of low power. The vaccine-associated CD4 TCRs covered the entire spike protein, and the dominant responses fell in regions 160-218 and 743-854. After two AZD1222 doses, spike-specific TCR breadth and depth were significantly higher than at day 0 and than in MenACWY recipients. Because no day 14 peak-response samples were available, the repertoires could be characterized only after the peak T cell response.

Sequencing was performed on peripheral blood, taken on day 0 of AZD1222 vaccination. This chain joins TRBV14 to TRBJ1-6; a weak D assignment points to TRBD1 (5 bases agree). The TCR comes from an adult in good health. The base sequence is TGTGCCAGCAGCCAAGTCCACCCAGGGTCACCCCTCCACTTT. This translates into CASSQVHPGSPLHF.